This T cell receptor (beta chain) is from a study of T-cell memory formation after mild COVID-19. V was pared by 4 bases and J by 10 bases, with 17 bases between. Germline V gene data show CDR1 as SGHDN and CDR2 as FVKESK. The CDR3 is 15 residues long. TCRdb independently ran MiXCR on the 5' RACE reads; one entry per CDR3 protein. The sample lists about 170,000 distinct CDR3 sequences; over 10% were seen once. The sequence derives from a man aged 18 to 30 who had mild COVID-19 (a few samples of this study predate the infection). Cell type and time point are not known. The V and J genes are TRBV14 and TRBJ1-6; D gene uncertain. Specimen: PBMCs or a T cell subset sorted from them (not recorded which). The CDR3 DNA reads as TGTGCCAGCAGCCTAACGGGCTGGCAGAGGTCACCCCTCCACTTT. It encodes CASSLTGWQRSPLHF.